This TCR beta chain was documented in a study of T cell changes during pregnancy in multiple sclerosis. Clones were read by immunoSEQ multiplex PCR, and TCRdb kept only the in-frame ones, dropping some. The data show roughly 40,000 clones, 75% to 95% seen once. Germline CDR1 WNHNN, CDR2 SYGVQD (reference sequence). The CDR3 consists of 15 residues. Trimming stripped 3 bases from V and 4 bases from J, with 12 bases between. The TCR was taken from a female donor with multiple sclerosis, enrolled in a pregnancy study. The sample consisted of CD4+ T cells from peripheral blood mononuclear cells, taken in the third trimester of pregnancy. The chain uses TRBV10-1 and TRBJ2-2, with D hard to call. The CDR3 protein is CASSERRTGTGELFF. CDR3 in DNA: TGCGCCAGCAGTGAACGAAGAACCGGCACCGGGGAGCTGTTTTTT.